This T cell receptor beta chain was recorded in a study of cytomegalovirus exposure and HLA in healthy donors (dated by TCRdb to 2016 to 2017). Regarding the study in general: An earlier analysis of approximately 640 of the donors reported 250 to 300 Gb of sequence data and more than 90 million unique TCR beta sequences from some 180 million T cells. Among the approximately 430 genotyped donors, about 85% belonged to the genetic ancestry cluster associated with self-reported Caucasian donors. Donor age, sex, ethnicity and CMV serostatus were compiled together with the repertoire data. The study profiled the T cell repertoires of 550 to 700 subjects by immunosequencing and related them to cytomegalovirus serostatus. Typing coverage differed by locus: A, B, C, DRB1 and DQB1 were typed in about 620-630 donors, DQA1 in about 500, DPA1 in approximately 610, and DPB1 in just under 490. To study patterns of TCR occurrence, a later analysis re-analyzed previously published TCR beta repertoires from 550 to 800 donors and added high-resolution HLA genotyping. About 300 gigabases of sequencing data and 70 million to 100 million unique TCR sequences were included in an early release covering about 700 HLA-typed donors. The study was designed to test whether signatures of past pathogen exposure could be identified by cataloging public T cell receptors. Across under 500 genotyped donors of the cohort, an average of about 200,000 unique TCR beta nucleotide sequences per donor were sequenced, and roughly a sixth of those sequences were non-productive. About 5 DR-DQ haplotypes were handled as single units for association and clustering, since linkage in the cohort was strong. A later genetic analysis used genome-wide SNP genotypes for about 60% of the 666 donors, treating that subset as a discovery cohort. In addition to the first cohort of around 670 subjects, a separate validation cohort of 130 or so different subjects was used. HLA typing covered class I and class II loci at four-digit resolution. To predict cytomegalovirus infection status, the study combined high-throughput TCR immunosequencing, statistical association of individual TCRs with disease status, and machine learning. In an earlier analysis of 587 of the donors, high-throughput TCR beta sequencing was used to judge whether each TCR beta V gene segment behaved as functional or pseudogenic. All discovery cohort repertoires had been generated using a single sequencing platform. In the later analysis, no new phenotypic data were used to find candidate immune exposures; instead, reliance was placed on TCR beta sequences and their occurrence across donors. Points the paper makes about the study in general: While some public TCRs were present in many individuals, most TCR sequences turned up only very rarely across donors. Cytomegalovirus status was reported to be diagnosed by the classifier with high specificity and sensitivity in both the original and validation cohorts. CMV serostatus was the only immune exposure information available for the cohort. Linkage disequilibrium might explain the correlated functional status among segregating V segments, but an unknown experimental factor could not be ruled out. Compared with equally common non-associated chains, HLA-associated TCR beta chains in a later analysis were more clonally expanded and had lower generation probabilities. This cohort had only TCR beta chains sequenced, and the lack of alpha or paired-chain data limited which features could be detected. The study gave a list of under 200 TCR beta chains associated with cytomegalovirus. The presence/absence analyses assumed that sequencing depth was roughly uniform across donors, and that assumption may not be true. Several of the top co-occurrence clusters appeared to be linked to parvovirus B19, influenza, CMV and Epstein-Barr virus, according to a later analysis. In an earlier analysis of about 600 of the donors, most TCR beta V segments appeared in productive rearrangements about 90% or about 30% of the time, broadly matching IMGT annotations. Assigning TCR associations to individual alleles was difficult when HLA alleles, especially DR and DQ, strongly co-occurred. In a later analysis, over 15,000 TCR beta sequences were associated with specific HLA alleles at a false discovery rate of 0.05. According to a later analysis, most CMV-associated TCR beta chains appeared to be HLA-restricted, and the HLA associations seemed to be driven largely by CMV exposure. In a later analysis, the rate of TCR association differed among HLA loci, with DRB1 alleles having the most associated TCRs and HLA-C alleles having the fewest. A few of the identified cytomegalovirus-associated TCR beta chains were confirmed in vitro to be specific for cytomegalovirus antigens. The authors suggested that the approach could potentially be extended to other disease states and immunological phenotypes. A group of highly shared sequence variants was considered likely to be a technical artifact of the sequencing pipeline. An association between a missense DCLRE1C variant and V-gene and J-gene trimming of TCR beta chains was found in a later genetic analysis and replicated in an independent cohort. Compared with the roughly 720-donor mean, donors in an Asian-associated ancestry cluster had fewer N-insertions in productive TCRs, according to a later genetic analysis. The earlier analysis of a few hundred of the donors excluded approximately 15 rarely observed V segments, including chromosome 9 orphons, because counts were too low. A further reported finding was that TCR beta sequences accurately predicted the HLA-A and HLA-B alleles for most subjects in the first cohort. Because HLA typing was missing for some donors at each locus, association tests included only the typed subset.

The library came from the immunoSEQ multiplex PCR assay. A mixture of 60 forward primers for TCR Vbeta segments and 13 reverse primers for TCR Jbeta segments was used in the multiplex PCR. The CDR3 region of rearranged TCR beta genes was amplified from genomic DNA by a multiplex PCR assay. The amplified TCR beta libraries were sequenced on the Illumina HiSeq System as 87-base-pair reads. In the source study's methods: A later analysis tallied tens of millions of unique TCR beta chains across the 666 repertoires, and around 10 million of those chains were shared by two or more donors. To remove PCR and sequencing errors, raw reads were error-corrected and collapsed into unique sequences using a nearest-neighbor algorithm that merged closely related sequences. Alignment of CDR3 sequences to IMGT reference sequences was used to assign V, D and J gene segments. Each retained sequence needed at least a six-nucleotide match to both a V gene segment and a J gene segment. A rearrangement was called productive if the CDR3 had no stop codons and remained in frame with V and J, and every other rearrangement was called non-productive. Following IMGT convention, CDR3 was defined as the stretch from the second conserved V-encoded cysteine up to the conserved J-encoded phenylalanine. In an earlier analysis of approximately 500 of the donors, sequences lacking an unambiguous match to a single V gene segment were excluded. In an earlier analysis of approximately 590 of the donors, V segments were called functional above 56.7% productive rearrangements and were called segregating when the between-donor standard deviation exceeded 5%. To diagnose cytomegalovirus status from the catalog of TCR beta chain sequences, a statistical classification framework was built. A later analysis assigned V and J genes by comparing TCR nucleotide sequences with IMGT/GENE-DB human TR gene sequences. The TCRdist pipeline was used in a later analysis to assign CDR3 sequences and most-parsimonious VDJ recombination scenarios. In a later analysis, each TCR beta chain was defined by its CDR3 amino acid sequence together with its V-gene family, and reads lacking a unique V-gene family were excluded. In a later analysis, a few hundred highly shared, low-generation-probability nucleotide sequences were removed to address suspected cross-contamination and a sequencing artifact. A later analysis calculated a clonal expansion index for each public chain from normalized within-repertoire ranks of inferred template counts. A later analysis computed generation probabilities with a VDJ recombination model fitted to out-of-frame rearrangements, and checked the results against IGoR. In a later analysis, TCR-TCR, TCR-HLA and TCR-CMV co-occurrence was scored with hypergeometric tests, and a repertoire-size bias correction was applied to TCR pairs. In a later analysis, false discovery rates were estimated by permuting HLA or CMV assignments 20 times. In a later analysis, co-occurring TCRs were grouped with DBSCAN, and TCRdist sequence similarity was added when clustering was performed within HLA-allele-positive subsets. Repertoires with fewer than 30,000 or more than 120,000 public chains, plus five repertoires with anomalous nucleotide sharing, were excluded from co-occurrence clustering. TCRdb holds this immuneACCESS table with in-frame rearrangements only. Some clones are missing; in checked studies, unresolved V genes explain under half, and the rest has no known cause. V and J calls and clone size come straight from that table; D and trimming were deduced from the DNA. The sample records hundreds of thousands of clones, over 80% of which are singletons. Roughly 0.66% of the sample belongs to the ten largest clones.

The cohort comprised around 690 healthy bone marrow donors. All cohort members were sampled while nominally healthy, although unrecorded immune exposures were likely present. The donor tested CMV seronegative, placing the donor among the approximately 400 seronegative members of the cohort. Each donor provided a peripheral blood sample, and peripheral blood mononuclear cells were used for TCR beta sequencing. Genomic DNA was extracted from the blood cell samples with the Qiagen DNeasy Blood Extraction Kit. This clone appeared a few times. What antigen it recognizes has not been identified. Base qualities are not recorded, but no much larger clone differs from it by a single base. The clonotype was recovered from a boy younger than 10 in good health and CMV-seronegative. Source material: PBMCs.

The DNA reads as follows: TGTGCCAGCAGTGAGAGGGTTAGCGGAAGTTACGAGCAGTACTTC. The encoded protein is CASSERVSGSYEQYF. The V and J genes are TRBV6-1 and TRBJ2-7, with TRBD2 as a weak D call on 6 bases. Looking up the germline V gene yields CDR1 MNHNS and CDR2 SASEGT. The junction shows trimming of 3 bases on V and 4 bases on J, plus 16 bases between the germline ends. The CDR3 holds 15 amino acids from the cysteine to the phenylalanine. Solely the CDR3 DNA is kept, with 45 bases framed from the first base.